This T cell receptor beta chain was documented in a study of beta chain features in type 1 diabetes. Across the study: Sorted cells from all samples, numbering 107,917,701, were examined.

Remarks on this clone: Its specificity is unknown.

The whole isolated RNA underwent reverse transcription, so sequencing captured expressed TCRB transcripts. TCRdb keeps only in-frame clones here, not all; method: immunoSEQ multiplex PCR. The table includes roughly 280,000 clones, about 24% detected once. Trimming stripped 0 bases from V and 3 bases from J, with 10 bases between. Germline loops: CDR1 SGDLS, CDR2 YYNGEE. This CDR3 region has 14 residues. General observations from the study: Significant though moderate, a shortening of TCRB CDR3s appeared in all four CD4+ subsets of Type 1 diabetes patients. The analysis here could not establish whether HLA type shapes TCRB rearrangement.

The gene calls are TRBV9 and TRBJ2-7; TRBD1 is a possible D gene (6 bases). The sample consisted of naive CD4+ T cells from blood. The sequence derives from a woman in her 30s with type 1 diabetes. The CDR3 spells CASSVAGRGYEQYF. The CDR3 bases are TGTGCCAGCAGCGTAGCGGGCAGGGGCTACGAGCAGTACTTC.